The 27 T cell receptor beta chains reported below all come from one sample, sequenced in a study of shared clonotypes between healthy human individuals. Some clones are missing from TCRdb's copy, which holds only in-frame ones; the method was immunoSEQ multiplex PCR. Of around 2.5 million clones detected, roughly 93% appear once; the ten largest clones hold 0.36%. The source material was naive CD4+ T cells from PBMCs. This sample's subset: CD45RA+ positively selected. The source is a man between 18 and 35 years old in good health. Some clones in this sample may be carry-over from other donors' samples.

CDR3 sequence reads: CASSSQTDYQPQHF. Written as DNA, the CDR3 is TGTGCCAGTAGTAGCCAGACAGACTATCAGCCCCAGCATTTT. J is TRBJ1-5 and V is TRBV19; D is possibly TRBD1 (5 bases). The CDR3 is made up of 14 amino acids. Looked up from germline, CDR1 is LNHDA and CDR2 is SQIVND (reference sequence). V lost 4 bases and J lost 5, with 12 bases in between.

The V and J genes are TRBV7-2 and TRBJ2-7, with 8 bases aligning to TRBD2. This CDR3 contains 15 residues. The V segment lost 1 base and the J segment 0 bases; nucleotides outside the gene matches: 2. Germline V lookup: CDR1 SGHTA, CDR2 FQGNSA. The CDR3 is CASSLETSGSYEQYF. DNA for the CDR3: TGTGCCAGCAGCTTAGAAACTAGCGGCTCCTACGAGCAGTACTTC.

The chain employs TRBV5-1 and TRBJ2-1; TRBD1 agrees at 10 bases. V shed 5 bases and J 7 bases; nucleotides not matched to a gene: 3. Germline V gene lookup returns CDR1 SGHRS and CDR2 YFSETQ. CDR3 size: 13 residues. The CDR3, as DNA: TGCGCCAGCAGTTCGGGACAGGGGAATGAGCAGTTCTTC. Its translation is CASSSGQGNEQFF.

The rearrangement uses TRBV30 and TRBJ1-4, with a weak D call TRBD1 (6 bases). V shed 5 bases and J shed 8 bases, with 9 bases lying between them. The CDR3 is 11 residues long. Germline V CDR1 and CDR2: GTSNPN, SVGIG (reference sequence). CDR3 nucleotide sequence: TGTGCCTGGGGGACACCAGAAAAACTGTTTTTT. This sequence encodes CAWGTPEKLFF.

DNA of the CDR3: TGTGCCTGGAGTGTCACGGGGGTGGAGACCCAGTACTTC. Translating it yields CAWSVTGVETQYF. V is TRBV30 and J is TRBJ2-5; weak D call: TRBD2 (6 bases). Germline V gene sequence: CDR1 GTSNPN, CDR2 SVGIG (reference sequence). Trimming took 0 bases from V and 5 from J, leaving 10 bases between them. The CDR3 runs to 13 residues.

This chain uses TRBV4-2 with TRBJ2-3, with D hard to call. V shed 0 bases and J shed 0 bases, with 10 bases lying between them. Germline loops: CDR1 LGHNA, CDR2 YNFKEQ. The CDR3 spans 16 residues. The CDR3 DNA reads TGTGCCAGCAGCCAAGACGGTGGCCATAGCACAGATACGCAGTATTTT. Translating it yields CASSQDGGHSTDTQYF.

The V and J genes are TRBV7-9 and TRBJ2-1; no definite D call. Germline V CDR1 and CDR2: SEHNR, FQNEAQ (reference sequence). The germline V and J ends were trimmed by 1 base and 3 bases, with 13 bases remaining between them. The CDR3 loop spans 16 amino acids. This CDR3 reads CASSLVSSFFYNEQFF. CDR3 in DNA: TGTGCCAGCAGCTTAGTAAGCAGCTTCTTCTACAATGAGCAGTTCTTC.

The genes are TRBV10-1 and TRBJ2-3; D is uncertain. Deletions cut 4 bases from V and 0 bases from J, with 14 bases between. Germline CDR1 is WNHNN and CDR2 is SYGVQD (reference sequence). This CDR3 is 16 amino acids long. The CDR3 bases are TGCGCCAGCAGTGGGATCTACCTAACCAGCACAGATACGCAGTATTTT. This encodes CASSGIYLTSTDTQYF.

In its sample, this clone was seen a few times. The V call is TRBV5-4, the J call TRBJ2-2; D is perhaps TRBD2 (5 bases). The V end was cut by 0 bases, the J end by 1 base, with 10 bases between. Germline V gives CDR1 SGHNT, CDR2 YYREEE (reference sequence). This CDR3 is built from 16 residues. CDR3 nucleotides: TGTGCCAGCAGCTTGGGACCAGGAGGGAACACCGGGGAGCTGTTTTTT. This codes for CASSLGPGGNTGELFF.

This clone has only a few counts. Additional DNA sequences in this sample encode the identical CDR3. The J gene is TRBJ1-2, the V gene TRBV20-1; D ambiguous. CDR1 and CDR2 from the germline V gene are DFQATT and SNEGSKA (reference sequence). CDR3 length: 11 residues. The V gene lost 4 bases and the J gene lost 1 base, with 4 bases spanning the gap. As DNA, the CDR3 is TGCAGTGCTAAGGATAACTATGGCTACACCTTC. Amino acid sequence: CSAKDNYGYTF.

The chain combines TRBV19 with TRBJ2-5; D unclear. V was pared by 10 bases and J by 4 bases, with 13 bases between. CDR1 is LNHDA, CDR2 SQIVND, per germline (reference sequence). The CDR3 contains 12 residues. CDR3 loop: CATLSVGETQYF. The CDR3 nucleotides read TGTGCCACACTCAGTGTGGGAGAGACCCAGTACTTC. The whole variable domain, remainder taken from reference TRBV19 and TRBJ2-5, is DGGITQSPKYLFRKEGQNVTLSCEQNLNHDAMYWYRQDPGQGLRLIYYSQIVNDFQKGDIAEGYSVSREKKESFPLTVTSAQKNPTAFYLCATLSVGETQYFGPGTRLLVL.

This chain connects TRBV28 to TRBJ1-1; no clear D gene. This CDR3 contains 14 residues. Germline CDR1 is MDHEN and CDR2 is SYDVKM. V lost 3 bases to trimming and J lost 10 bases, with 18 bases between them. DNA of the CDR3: TGTGCCAGCAGTTTTAGTATGGCCCCCGTGGGAGCTTTCTTT. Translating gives CASSFSMAPVGAFF.

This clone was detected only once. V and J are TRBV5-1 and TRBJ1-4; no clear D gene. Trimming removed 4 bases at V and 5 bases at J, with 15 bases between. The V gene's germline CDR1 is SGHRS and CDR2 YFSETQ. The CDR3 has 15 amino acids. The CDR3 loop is CASSKDRVPNEKLFF. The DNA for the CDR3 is TGCGCCAGCAGCAAAGACCGGGTTCCGAATGAAAAACTGTTTTTT.

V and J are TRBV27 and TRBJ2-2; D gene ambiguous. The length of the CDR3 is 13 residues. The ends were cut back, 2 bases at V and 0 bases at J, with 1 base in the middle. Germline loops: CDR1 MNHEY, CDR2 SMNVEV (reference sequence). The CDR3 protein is CASSLPNTGELFF. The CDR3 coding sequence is TGTGCCAGCAGTTTACCGAACACCGGGGAGCTGTTTTTT.

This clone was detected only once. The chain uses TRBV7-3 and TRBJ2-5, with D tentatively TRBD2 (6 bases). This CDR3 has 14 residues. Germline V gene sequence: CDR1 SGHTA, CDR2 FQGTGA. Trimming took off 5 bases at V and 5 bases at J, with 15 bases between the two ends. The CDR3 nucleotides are TGTGCCAGCAGCGTTTATCCTAGCGTTGAGACCCAGTACTTC. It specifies CASSVYPSVETQYF.

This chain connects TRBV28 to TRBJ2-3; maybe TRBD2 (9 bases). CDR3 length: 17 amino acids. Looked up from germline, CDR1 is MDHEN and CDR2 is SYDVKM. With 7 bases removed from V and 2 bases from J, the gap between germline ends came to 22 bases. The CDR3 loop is CASTTGGASGVTDTQYF. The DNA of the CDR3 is TGTGCCAGCACCACAGGGGGGGCTAGCGGGGTCACAGATACGCAGTATTTT.

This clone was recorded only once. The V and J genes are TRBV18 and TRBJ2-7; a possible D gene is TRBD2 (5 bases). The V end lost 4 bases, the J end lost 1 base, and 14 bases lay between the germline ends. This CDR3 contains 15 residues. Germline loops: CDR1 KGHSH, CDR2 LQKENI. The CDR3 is CASSQGRGFSYEQYF. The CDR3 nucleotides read TGTGCCAGCTCACAAGGACGGGGATTTTCCTACGAGCAGTACTTC.

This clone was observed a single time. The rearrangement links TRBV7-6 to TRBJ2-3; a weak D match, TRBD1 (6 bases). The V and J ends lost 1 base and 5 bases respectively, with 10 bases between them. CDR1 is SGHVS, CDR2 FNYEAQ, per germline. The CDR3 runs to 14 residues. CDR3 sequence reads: CASSLVAGEDTQYF. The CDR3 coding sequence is TGTGCCAGCAGCTTAGTGGCAGGGGAAGATACGCAGTATTTT.

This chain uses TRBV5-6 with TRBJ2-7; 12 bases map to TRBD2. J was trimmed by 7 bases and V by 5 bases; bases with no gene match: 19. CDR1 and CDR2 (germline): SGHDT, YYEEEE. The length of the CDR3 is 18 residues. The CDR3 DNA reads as TGTGCCAGCAGGCTACGGACTAGCGGGACCCTTTCACCTGGGGAGCAGTACTTC. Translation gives CASRLRTSGTLSPGEQYF.

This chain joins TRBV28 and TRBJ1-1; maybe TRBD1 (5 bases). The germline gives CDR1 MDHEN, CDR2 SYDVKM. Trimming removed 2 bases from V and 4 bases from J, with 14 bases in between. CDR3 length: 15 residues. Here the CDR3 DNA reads TGTGCCAGCAGTTTAGGCCGACAGCGGGGCACTGAAGCTTTCTTT. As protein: CASSLGRQRGTEAFF.

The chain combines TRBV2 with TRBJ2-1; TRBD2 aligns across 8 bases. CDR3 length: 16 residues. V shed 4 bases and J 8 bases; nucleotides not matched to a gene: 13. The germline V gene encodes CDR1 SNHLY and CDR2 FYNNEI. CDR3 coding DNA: TGTGCCAGCAGTGTTCGAAAGCGGGAGTTCAGGGATGAGCAGTTCTTC. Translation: CASSVRKREFRDEQFF.

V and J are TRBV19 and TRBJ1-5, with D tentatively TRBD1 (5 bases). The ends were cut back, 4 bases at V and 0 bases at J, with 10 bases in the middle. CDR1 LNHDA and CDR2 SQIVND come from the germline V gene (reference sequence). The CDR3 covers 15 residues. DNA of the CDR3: TGTGCCAGTAGTAGAAGGGACGATAGCAATCAGCCCCAGCATTTT. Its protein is CASSRRDDSNQPQHF.

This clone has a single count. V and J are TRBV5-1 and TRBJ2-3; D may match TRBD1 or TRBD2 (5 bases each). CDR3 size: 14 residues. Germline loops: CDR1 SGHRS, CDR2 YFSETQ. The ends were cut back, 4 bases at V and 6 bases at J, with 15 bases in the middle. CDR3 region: CASSQGPLGDTQYF. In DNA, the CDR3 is TGCGCCAGCAGCCAGGGACCGTTGGGGGATACGCAGTATTTT.

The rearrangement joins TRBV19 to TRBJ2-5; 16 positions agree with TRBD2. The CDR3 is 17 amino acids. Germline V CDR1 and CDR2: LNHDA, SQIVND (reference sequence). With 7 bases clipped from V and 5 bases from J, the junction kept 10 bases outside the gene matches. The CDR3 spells CASTIKGLAGGPETQYF. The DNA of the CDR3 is TGTGCCAGTACCATCAAGGGACTAGCGGGAGGGCCGGAGACCCAGTACTTC.

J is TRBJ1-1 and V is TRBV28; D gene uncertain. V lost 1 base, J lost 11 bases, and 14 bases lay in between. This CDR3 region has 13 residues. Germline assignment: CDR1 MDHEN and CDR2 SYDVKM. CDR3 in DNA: TGTGCCAGCAGTTTATCCTACGAATATTGGGCTTTCTTT. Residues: CASSLSYEYWAFF.

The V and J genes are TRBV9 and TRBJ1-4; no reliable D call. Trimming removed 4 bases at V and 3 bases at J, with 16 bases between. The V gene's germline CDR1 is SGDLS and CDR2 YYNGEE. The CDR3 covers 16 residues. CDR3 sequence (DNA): TGTGCCAGCAGCCTAAGGGAGGGTGGCTCTAATGAAAAACTGTTTTTT. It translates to CASSLREGGSNEKLFF.

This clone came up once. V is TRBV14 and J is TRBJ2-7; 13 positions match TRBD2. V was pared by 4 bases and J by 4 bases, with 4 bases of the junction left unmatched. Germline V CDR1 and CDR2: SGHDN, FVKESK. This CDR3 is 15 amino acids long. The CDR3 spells CASSRWTSGSYEQYF. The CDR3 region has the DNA TGTGCCAGCAGCCGATGGACTAGCGGGAGTTACGAGCAGTACTTC.